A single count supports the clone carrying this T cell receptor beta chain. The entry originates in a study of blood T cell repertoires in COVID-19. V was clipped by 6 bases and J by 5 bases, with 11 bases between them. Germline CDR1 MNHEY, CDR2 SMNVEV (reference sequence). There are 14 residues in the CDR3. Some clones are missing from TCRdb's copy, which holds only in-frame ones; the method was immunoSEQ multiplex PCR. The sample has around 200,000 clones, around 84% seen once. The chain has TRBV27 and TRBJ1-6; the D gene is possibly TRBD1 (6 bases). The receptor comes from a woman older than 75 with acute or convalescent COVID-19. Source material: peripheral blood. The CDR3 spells CASRRQGNNSPLHF. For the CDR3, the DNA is TGTGCCAGCAGAAGGCAGGGGAATAATTCACCCCTCCACTTT.